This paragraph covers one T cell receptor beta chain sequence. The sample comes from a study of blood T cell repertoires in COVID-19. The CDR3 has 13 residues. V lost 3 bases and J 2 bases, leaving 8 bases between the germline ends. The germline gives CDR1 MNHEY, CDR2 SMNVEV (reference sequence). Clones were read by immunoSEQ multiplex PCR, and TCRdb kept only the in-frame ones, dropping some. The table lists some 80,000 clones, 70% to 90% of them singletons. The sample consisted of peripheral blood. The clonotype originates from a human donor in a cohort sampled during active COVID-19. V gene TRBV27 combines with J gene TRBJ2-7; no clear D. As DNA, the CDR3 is TGTGCCAGCAGTTTCGCCGGAGCCTACGAGCAGTACTTC. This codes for CASSFAGAYEQYF.